The rows below give T cell receptor beta chains drawn from one sample of a study of T cell responses to AZD1222 COVID-19 vaccine. Data came from immunoSEQ multiplex PCR; TCRdb stores just in-frame clones and leaves some out. The data hold around 160,000 clones, with around 89% observed a single time. Source: peripheral blood, taken on day 0 of AZD1222 vaccination. Receptor source: an adult in good health. CDR3s include the opening cysteine and the closing phenylalanine or tryptophan.

v_call,cdr3_aa
TRBV28,CASTLQGVGNSPLHF
TRBV5-4,CASSSISGGAHEQYF
TRBV11-2,CASSHLAGGDNEQFF
TRBV7-3,CASSGTENSPLHF
TRBV11-1,CASSLAGSYEQYF
TRBV19,CASSFRGEWGAIEKLFF
TRBV18,CASSPRSGDYGYTF
TRBV14,CASSLRTGDFEKLFF
TRBV6-5,CASSSHRTQYF
TRBV4-2,CASSQEWRGAIQETQYF
TRBV20-1,CSASEVDPSTDTQYF
TRBV25-1,CASSEGSGTTNQPQHF
TRBV29-1,CSVAATILGNEQFF
TRBV28,CASSLWEQTNTEAFF
TRBV12-3/TRBV12-4,CASSLQENTEAFF
TRBV5-1,CASSLGVAGGHEQFF
TRBV11-2,CASSPIAGGQGNEQFF
TRBV6-2/TRBV6-3,CASSSLMAGYEQYF